What follows are 11 T cell receptor beta chains derived from one specimen sequenced in a study of T cell changes during pregnancy in multiple sclerosis. The repertoire was sequenced with immunoSEQ multiplex PCR; TCRdb's copy has only in-frame clones and lacks some. Here the sample spans 65,000 to 75,000 clones, 80% to 95% being singletons. Material: CD8+ T cells from peripheral blood mononuclear cells, obtained in the third trimester of pregnancy. These receptors were collected from a female donor in good health, enrolled as a control in a pregnancy study.

The chain couples TRBV6-5 to TRBJ1-2, with D tentatively TRBD1 (5 bases). Germline V gene data show CDR1 as MNHEY and CDR2 as SVGAGI. CDR3 length: 11 residues. The CDR3 nucleotides are TGTGCGACGAGCGGGGCCGGGGGCTACACCTTC. Residues: CATSGAGGYTF.

This clone was observed a single time. The chain combines TRBV27 with TRBJ2-3; 7 nucleotides match TRBD1. In germline, CDR1 is MNHEY, CDR2 SMNVEV (reference sequence). The CDR3 consists of 11 residues. V lost 5 bases and J lost 9; bases outside the gene matches: 2. CDR3 region: CASSPGQTQYF. CDR3 DNA: TGTGCCAGCAGTCCGGGACAGACGCAGTATTTT.

This chain's CDR3 is CASSQASDLYNEQFF. The CDR3 DNA is TGTGCCAGTAGTCAGGCTAGCGATCTCTACAATGAGCAGTTCTTC. This chain uses TRBV19 with TRBJ2-1, with D tentatively TRBD2 (6 bases). Trimming stripped 5 bases from V and 3 bases from J, with 14 bases between. CDR1 LNHDA and CDR2 SQIVND come from the germline V gene (reference sequence). The CDR3 consists of 15 residues.

In this sample, this clone turned up once. The chain recombines TRBV5-1 with TRBJ2-2; TRBD1 matches 8 bases. The CDR3 loop spans 15 amino acids. The V gene's germline CDR1 is SGHRS and CDR2 YFSETQ. Trimming removed 4 bases from V and 2 bases from J; junction bases left unmatched: 4. CDR3 in amino acids: CASSPDRDNTGELFF. The CDR3 coding sequence is TGCGCCAGCAGCCCGGACAGGGATAACACCGGGGAGCTGTTTTTT.

This clone was picked up one time. The CDR3 DNA sequence: TGTGCCAGCAGTGAAGGGTCTGGAAGCGATGAGCAGTTCTTC. This translates into CASSEGSGSDEQFF. The rearrangement joins TRBV25-1 to TRBJ2-1; D is unresolved. Trimming shortened V by 2 bases and J by 8 bases, and 13 bases separated the two germline ends. The CDR3 is made up of 14 amino acids. In germline, CDR1 is MGHDK, CDR2 SYGVNS.

This rearrangement joins TRBV9 to TRBJ2-7; TRBD1 agrees at 7 bases. This CDR3 spans 14 amino acids. The trim removed 0 bases at V and 3 bases at J, leaving 3 bases unmatched. Looked up from germline, CDR1 is SGDLS and CDR2 is YYNGEE. CDR3 sequence: CASSVGAGGYEQYF. The CDR3 DNA is TGTGCCAGCAGCGTAGGGGCAGGGGGCTACGAGCAGTACTTC.

The rearrangement uses TRBV2 and TRBJ1-6; 7 bases map to TRBD1. CDR1 is SNHLY, CDR2 FYNNEI, per germline. The V and J ends lost 3 bases and 11 bases, in that order; junction bases with no gene match: 4. This CDR3 has 13 residues. The CDR3 here is CASSDTGVAPLHF. CDR3 sequence (DNA): TGTGCCAGCAGTGACACAGGGGTTGCACCCCTCCACTTT.

DNA for the CDR3: TGCGCCAGCAGCGCTGGACAGGGGGCCTCCTCCTACGAGCAGTACTTC. Encoded protein: CASSAGQGASSYEQYF. The V and J genes are TRBV5-1 and TRBJ2-7; TRBD1 matches at 11 bases. The CDR3 spans 16 residues. J lost 0 bases, V lost 4 bases, and 6 bases had no gene match. Germline V gene sequence: CDR1 SGHRS, CDR2 YFSETQ.

V usage is TRBV18 and J usage is TRBJ2-1; 10 nucleotides align to TRBD2. The CDR3 sequence is 17 residues long. Looked up from germline, CDR1 is KGHSH and CDR2 is LQKENI. J lost 5 bases, V lost 2 bases, and 9 bases had no gene match. The CDR3 DNA reads TGTGCCAGCTCACCAAACCCCCCTAGCGGGGGACACAATGAGCAGTTCTTC. It translates to CASSPNPPSGGHNEQFF.

The chain uses TRBV9 and TRBJ1-6, with TRBD1 matching 11 bases. V shed 2 bases and J 9 bases; nucleotides not matched to a gene: 4. The CDR3 length is 15 residues. Germline V gene sequence: CDR1 SGDLS, CDR2 YYNGEE. The CDR3 region is CASSVTGTGGSPLHF. In DNA, the CDR3 is TGTGCCAGCAGCGTTACCGGGACAGGGGGTTCACCCCTCCACTTT.

CDR3 nucleotides: TGTGCCAGCAGTCCTAGTACCAGCTCCTACGAGCAGTACTTC. It specifies CASSPSTSSYEQYF. The chain couples TRBV7-3 to TRBJ2-7; the D is unclear. V lost 6 bases and J lost 0, with 12 bases in between. The germline V gene has CDR1 SGHTA and CDR2 FQGTGA. This CDR3 is built from 14 residues.